This paragraph reports one T cell receptor beta chain. What it recognizes is unknown. This record comes from a study of cytomegalovirus exposure and HLA in healthy donors. Background on the study: Genotyping of 300 to 450 donors showed that about 83% belonged to the Caucasian-associated ancestry cluster. Study observations and caveats: A later analysis linked a missense variant in DCLRE1C to the trimming of TCR beta V and J genes. Beyond CMV serostatus, there was no information to go on about immune exposure. Some public TCRs appeared in many individuals, while most sequences were rare.

In germline, CDR1 is SGHAT, CDR2 FQNNGV. V shed 8 bases and J shed 3 bases, with 5 bases lying between them. This CDR3 region has 12 residues. The PCR contained 60 Vbeta and 13 Jbeta primers. The assay was immunoSEQ multiplex PCR, and TCRdb's table has in-frame clones only and misses some. This sample yields 100,000 to 150,000 clones, of which 77% are seen a single time; 4.2% belongs to the top ten. The chain links TRBV11-2 to TRBJ2-6; D unclear. The specimen was PBMCs. The sequence was collected from a male donor in good health and CMV-seropositive. The CDR3 DNA reads as TGTGCCAGCCGAGGTGGGGCCAACGTCCTGACTTTC. Encoded protein: CASRGGANVLTF.